One TCR beta chain is described in this entry. In the study's own analysis: Reference gene primers were amplified, and this amplification served to estimate nucleated cell counts. Data came from immunoSEQ multiplex PCR; TCRdb stores just in-frame clones and leaves some out. V, J and clone size derive from that table, while D and trimming were established from the DNA sequence. The sample has 350,000 or so clones; around 80% are singletons. The data derive from a study of blood T cell repertoires in COVID-19. Study in general: Acute and convalescent COVID-19 samples came from the United States, Italy and Spain.

The germline V gene encodes CDR1 MGHRA and CDR2 YSYEKL. The CDR3 is 15 amino acids. V shed 1 base and J shed 1 base, with 10 bases lying between them. This rearrangement joins TRBV4-1 to TRBJ1-2, with a weak D call TRBD1 (5 bases). The sequence derives from a young man with active or convalescent COVID-19. Sequenced sample: peripheral blood. Written as DNA, the CDR3 is TGCGCCAGCAGCCAAGGGTGGGGGGGTAACTATGGCTACACCTTC. Protein sequence: CASSQGWGGNYGYTF.